This TCR beta chain was obtained from a study of CD8+ T cells in alopecia areata. General study results and limits: Resident alphabeta T-cell populations of normal skin are likewise subject to sequencing in scalp samples. The study found higher clonality in lesional than normal scalp, especially in alopecia totalis/universalis.

Worth noting for this clone: The antigen remains undetermined.

The germline V and J ends were trimmed by 1 base and 7 bases, with 10 bases remaining between them. This CDR3 is 13 amino acids long. Germline CDR1 and CDR2: SEHNR and FQNEAQ (reference sequence). Cell sorting on a FACSAria was used to separate CD4+ and CD8+ T cells from the PBMCs. Sequencing used cDNA as its template, made by extracting RNA and reverse transcribing it. Assay used: immunoSEQ multiplex PCR; TCRdb lists only in-frame clones, some missing. The data contain 200,000 or so clones, roughly three fifths of them seen just once; the ten biggest clones take up nearly 5%. This clonotype originated in a human donor in good health. The chain has TRBV7-9 and TRBJ1-1, with D uncertain. Sequenced material: CD8+ T cells sorted from blood. CDR3 sequence (DNA): TGTGCCAGCAGCTTAGGGGCGCAACTTGAAGCTTTCTTT. Translating it yields CASSLGAQLEAFF.